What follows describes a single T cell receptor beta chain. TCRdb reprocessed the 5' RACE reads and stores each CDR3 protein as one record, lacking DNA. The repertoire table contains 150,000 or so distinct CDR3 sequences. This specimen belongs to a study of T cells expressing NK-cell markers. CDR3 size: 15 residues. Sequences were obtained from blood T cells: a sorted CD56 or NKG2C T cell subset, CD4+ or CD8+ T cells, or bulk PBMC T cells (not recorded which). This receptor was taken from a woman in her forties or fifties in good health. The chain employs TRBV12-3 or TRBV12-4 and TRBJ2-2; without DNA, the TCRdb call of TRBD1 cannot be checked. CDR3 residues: CASSLRGLGTGELFF.